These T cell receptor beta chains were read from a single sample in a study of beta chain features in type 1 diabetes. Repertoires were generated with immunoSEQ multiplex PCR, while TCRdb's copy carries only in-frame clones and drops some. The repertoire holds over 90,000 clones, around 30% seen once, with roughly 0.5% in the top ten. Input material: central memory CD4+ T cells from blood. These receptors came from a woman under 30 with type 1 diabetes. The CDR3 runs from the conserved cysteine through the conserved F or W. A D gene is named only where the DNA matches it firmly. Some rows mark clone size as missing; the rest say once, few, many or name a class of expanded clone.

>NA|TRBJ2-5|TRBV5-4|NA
TGTGCCAGCAGCCAAGATGCGGAAAAGACCCAGTACTTC
CASSQDAEKTQYF
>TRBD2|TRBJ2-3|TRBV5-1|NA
TGCGCCAGCAGCTTGGCGTCTAGCGGGCTCACAGATACGCAGTATTTT
CASSLASSGLTDTQYF
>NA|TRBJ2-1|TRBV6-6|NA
TGTGCCAGCAGTTACAAGGGGGATGAGCAGTTCTTC
CASSYKGDEQFF
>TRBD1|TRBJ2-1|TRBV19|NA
TGTGCCAGTAGTATTCCAGGGGGCCCAAACAATGAGCAGTTCTTC
CASSIPGGPNNEQFF
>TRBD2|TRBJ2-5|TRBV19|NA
TGTGCCAGTAGTTTCCGAGGTAGCGGGATCCAAGAGACCCAGTACTTC
CASSFRGSGIQETQYF
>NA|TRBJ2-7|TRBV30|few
TGTGCCTGGAGCCCCTCCTCCTACGAGCAGTACTTC
CAWSPSSYEQYF
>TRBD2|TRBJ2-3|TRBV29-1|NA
TGCAGCGTTGGAGGATCGGGGGGGTGGAGCACAGATACGCAGTATTTT
CSVGGSGGWSTDTQYF
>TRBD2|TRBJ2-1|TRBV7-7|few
TGTGCCAGCAGTCCCGGCGGGAGTGGGAATGAGCAGTTCTTC
CASSPGGSGNEQFF
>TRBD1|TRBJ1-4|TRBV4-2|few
TGTGCCAGCAGCCTTGGACAGGGTGAAAAACTGTTTTTT
CASSLGQGEKLFF
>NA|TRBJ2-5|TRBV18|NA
TGTGCCAGCTCACCGTCTCAAGAGACCCAGTACTTC
CASSPSQETQYF
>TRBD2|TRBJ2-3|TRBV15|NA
TGTGCCACCAGCAGAACAACCGGGACTAGCGGGAGGGGAGGCACAGATACGCAGTATTTT
CATSRTTGTSGRGGTDTQYF
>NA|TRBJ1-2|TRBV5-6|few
TGTGCCAGCAGCCTCGAGGGATCCAACTATAGCTACACCTTC
CASSLEGSNYSYTF
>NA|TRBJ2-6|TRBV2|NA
TGTGCCAGCATAGATCGGGGCTCTGGGGCCAACGTCCTGACTTTC
CASIDRGSGANVLTF
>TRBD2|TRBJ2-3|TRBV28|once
TGTGCCAGCAGTTTCGTCGGACTAGCGGGGAGGGATACGCAGTATTTT
CASSFVGLAGRDTQYF
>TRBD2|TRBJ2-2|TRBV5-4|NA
TGTGCCAGCAGCTTACTAGCGGGAGGGCGTACCGGGGAGCTGTTTTTT
CASSLLAGGRTGELFF
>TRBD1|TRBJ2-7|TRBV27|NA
TGTGCCAGCAGTTTTTTGGGACAGGAGAACTACGAGCAGTACTTC
CASSFLGQENYEQYF
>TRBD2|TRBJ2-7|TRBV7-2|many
TGTGCCAGCGGCGCTAGCGGACGTGCGGGTTACGAGCAGTACTTC
CASGASGRAGYEQYF
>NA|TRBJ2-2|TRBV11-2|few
TGTGCCAGCAGCTTAAACAGGGTGTACACCGGGGAGCTGTTTTTT
CASSLNRVYTGELFF
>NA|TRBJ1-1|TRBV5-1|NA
TGCGCCAGCAGGGTCACTACTAACACTGAAGCTTTCTTT
CASRVTTNTEAFF
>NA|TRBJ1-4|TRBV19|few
TGTGCCAGTCGCCGGATTGGGGCCGATAATGAAAAACTGTTTTTT
CASRRIGADNEKLFF
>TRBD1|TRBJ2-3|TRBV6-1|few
TGTGCCAGCAGGGGACAGTCCACAGATACGCAGTATTTT
CASRGQSTDTQYF
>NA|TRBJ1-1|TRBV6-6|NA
TGTGCCAGCAGTTCTACAGAGAACACTGAAGCTTTCTTT
CASSSTENTEAFF
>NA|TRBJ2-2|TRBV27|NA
TGTGCCAGCAGAAGGTCAGGGAACACCGGGGAGCTGTTTTTT
CASRRSGNTGELFF
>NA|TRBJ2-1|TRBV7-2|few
TGTGCCAGCAGCTTAGACAGGTCTAATGAGCAGTTCTTC
CASSLDRSNEQFF
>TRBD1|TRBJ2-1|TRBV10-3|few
TGTGCCATCAGTGGCCGGGACAGGGTACCCAATGAGCAGTTCTTC
CAISGRDRVPNEQFF
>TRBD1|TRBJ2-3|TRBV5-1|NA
TGCGCCAGCTCGGGACAGCTTAGCACAGATACGCAGTATTTT
CASSGQLSTDTQYF
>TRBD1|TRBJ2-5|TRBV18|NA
TGTGCCAGCTCTCGGACAGGGCACCAAGAGACCCAGTACTTC
CASSRTGHQETQYF
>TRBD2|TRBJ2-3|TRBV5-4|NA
TGTGCCAGCAGCTCCGCTTGGGGGAGGGGAGATACGCAGTATTTT
CASSSAWGRGDTQYF
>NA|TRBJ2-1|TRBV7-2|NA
TGTGCCAGCAGCCCAGAGGCGGGTCTTTCCTACAATGAGCAGTTCTTC
CASSPEAGLSYNEQFF
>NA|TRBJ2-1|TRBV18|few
TGTGCCAGCTCAACGGGAGTGGACAATGAGCAGTTCTTC
CASSTGVDNEQFF
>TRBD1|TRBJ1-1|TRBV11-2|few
TGTGCCAGCAGCATTTGGACAGGGGGCACTGAAGCTTTCTTT
CASSIWTGGTEAFF
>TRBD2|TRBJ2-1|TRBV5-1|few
TGCGCCAGCAGTTCCGGGACTAGCGGATACAATGAGCAGTTCTTC
CASSSGTSGYNEQFF
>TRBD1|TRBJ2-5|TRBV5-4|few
TGTGCCAGCAGCTTGGGACAGGGTATCAGCCAAGAGACCCAGTACTTC
CASSLGQGISQETQYF
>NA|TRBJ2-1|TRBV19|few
TGTGCCAGTAGTATAGACAGCGGAAAAAAGGAGTTCTTC
CASSIDSGKKEFF
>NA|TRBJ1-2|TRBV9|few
TGTGCCTCCGCACCCCAGGGCCTTAACTATGGCTACACCTTC
CASAPQGLNYGYTF
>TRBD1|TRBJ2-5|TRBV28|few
TGTGCCAGCAGTTCCCAACAGGGGGGAGAGACCCAGTACTTC
CASSSQQGGETQYF
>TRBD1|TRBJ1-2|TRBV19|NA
TGTGCCAGTATCGAGACAGGGTCTAACTATGGCTACACCTTC
CASIETGSNYGYTF
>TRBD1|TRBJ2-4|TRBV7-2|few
TGTGCCAGCAGCTCAGACAGGGGGCAAGCCAAAAACATTCAGTACTTC
CASSSDRGQAKNIQYF
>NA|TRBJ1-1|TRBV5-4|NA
TGTGCCAGCAGCTTGTTATTCCGGGACTCGCGGAACACTGAAGCTTTCTTT
CASSLLFRDSRNTEAFF
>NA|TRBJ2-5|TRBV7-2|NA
TGTGCCAGCAGCTTAGCGCCCAGGGACTCGGCGCGGGCCCAGTACTTC
CASSLAPRDSARAQYF
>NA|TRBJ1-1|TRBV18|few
TGTGCCAGCTCACCGCTCGCGACAGGCGTGAACACTGAAGCTTTCTTT
CASSPLATGVNTEAFF
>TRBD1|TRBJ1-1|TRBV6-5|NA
TGTGCCAGCAGTCCCCCGGGACAGGGGCGGGCTGAAGCTTTCTTT
CASSPPGQGRAEAFF
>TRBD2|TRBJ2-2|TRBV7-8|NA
TGTGCCAGCAGCTTAGTAGCGGGGGGGGTAACCGGGGAGCTGTTTTTT
CASSLVAGGVTGELFF
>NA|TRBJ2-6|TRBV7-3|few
TGTGCCAGCAGCTTACGCGCAGGGACTTCTGGGGCCAACGTCCTGACTTTC
CASSLRAGTSGANVLTF
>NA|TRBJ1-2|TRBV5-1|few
TGCGCCAGCAGCAACCAGGGAGGGTATGGCTACACCTTC
CASSNQGGYGYTF
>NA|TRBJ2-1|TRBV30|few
TGTGCCTTACGACTCTCCTACAATGAGCAGTTCTTC
CALRLSYNEQFF
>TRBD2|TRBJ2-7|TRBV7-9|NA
TGTGCCAGCAGCCTAGCGGGAGGGCTGGACGAGCAGTACTTC
CASSLAGGLDEQYF
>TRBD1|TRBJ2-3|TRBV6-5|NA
TGTGCCAGCAGGATCAGGGGGCGGACAGATACGCAGTATTTT
CASRIRGRTDTQYF
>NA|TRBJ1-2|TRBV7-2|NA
TGTGCCAGCAGCCTTGGACAGCCCGTGGACTATGGCTACACCTTC
CASSLGQPVDYGYTF
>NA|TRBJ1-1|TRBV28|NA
TGTGCCAGCAGTTTACCAAGGACAGCCAACACTGAAGCTTTCTTT
CASSLPRTANTEAFF
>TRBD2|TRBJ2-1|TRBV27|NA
TGTGCCAGCAGACGAGCGGGAGTGAGCGATGAGCAGTTCTTC
CASRRAGVSDEQFF
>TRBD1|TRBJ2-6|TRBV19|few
TGTGCCAGTAGTTCAAGGGGGCCTGGGGCCAACGTCCTGACTTTC
CASSSRGPGANVLTF
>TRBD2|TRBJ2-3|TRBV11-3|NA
TGTGCCAGCAGCGCAAAAGGACTAGCGCGTACAGATACGCAGTATTTT
CASSAKGLARTDTQYF
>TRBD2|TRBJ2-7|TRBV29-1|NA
TGCAGCGTCATCGGGGGGGGAGAGGGGGAGCAGTACTTC
CSVIGGGEGEQYF
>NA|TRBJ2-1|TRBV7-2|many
TGTGCCAGCAGCGGAGCCATCGAGGGCAATGAGCAGTTCTTC
CASSGAIEGNEQFF
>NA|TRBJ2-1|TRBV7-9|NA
TGTGCCAGCAGCCCTCCGGCCGCTACGGGGGAGGTTTACAATGAGCAGTTCTTC
CASSPPAATGEVYNEQFF
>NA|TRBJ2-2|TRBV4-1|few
TGCGCCAGCAGCCAAGGGCTCGGACAGCGACACGTCACCGGGGAGCTGTTTTTT
CASSQGLGQRHVTGELFF
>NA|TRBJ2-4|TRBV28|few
TGTGCCAGCAGACTCGGGGAAGGAAACATTCAGTACTTC
CASRLGEGNIQYF
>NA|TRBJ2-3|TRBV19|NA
TGTGCCAGTAGTACCCTCACAGATACGCAGTATTTT
CASSTLTDTQYF